These 9 T cell receptor beta chains share one sample of origin, sequenced in a study of radiation and T cells in renal cell carcinoma. This sample's time point: baseline pretreatment blood. Treatment: 15 Gy SBRT to primary tumor, nephrectomy 4 weeks later. This table comes from immunoSEQ multiplex PCR, and its TCRdb copy is limited to in-frame clones, with some not included. The sample shows tens of thousands of clones, roughly 83% of them seen only once. The specimen was blood, collected from a patient whose treatment included radiotherapy and nephrectomy. The source is a woman between 70 and 85 years old with renal cell carcinoma.

The CDR3 DNA reads TGCAGTGGACGACTGCTGGAGACCCAGTACTTC. It specifies CSGRLLETQYF. The genes are TRBV20-1 and TRBJ2-5; D gene ambiguous. V lost 7 bases to trimming and J lost 5 bases, with 11 bases between them. Germline V gene lookup returns CDR1 DFQATT and CDR2 SNEGSKA (reference sequence). This CDR3 contains 11 residues.

The table lists this clone with a count of one. The rearrangement links TRBV18 to TRBJ2-7; possible D gene TRBD2, 6 bases. Looked up from germline, CDR1 is KGHSH and CDR2 is LQKENI. Trimming shortened V by 6 bases and J by 6 bases, and 18 bases separated the two germline ends. The CDR3 contains 14 residues. CDR3: CASSPGRSSFEQYF. The CDR3, as DNA: TGTGCCAGCTCCCCCGGGAGATCCTCTTTCGAGCAGTACTTC.

The CDR3 DNA sequence: TGTGCCAGCAGTTTATACGCAGGGCTGGAGACCCAGTACTTC. This sequence encodes CASSLYAGLETQYF. J is TRBJ2-5 and V is TRBV27; D is possibly TRBD1 (5 bases). The V gene's germline CDR1 is MNHEY and CDR2 SMNVEV (reference sequence). The CDR3 is 14 amino acids. Trimming removed 1 base from V and 5 bases from J, with 11 bases in between.

The V gene is TRBV19, the J gene TRBJ2-4; 9 bases are shared with TRBD1. The CDR3 loop spans 14 amino acids. Germline assignment: CDR1 LNHDA and CDR2 SQIVND (reference sequence). Trimming took 6 bases from V and 6 from J; bases not matched to a gene: 6. CDR3 sequence reads: CASSPGQGANIQYF. CDR3 nucleotide sequence: TGTGCCAGTAGCCCGGGACAGGGTGCAAACATTCAGTACTTC.

CDR3 sequence reads: CASSVVPGGHTGELFF. Written as DNA, the CDR3 is TGTGCCAGCAGCGTAGTACCGGGAGGACACACCGGGGAGCTGTTTTTT. The chain links TRBV9 to TRBJ2-2; 7 positions agree with TRBD2. Trimming cost V 0 bases and J 3 bases; bases outside gene matches: 5. The germline gives CDR1 SGDLS, CDR2 YYNGEE. This CDR3 is 16 amino acids long.

The chain joins TRBV10-2 to TRBJ1-4; D not resolved. CDR3 size: 12 residues. Looked up from germline, CDR1 is WSHSY and CDR2 is SAAADI. Trimming stripped 3 bases from V and 8 bases from J, with 7 bases between. The CDR3 spells CASSDEREKLFF. In DNA, the CDR3 is TGCGCCAGCAGTGATGAAAGAGAAAAACTGTTTTTT.

The chain couples TRBV9 to TRBJ2-2; possibly TRBD1 or TRBD2 for D (5 bases each). V was clipped by 7 bases and J by 5 bases, with 12 bases between them. Germline-derived CDR1 and CDR2 are SGDLS and YYNGEE. This CDR3 comprises 13 residues. The CDR3 protein is CASSGTFTGELFF. The CDR3 DNA follows: TGTGCCAGCTCCGGGACCTTTACCGGGGAGCTGTTTTTT. The full variable domain, in which reference TRBV9 and TRBJ2-2 provide the parts outside the CDR3, is DSGVTQTPKHLITATGQRVTLRCSPRSGDLSVYWYQQSLDQGLQFLIQYYNGEERAKGNILERFSAQQFPDLHSELNLSSLELGDSALYFCASSGTFTGELFFGEGSRLTVL.

This sequence joins TRBV30 and TRBJ2-1; TRBD1 matches 7 bases. CDR1 is GTSNPN, CDR2 SVGIG, per germline (reference sequence). Unmatched junction bases numbered 5, after V lost 5 bases and J lost 4 bases. There are 13 residues in the CDR3. The CDR3 is CAWGSGGYNEQFF. The CDR3 DNA sequence: TGTGCCTGGGGGTCAGGGGGTTACAATGAGCAGTTCTTC.

The chain employs TRBV6-1 and TRBJ1-2, with D tentatively TRBD1 (5 bases). The CDR3 covers 14 residues. From germline, CDR1 is MNHNS and CDR2 SASEGT. V lost 6 bases and J 5 bases, leaving 16 bases between the germline ends. CDR3 sequence: CASSDSGASYGYTF. CDR3 nucleotides: TGTGCCAGCAGCGACAGCGGGGCCTCTTATGGCTACACCTTC.